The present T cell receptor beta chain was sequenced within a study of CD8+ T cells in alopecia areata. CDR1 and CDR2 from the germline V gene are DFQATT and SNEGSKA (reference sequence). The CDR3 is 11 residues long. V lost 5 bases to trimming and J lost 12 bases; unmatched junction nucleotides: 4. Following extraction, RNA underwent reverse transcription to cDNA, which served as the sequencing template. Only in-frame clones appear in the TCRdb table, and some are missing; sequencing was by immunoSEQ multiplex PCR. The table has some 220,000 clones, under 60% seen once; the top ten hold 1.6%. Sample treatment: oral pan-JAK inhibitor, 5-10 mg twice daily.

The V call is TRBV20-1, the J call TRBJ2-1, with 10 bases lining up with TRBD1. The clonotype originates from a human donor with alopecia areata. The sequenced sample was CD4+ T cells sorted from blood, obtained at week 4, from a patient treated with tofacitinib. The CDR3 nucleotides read TGCAGTGCTTCGGACAGGGGGGGGCAGTTCTTC. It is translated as CSASDRGGQFF.